These 5 T cell receptor beta chains share one sample of origin, sequenced in a study of blood T cells in healthy people across ages. Using a J-beta primer mix together with a sample-barcoded 5' primer, a second PCR was run for about 7 to 12 cycles. Using its own MiXCR run on the 5' RACE reads, TCRdb lists one record per CDR3 protein. The table includes about 640,000 distinct CDR3 sequences, 58% detected once. The sample consisted of blood. The receptors shown here come from a man aged 55 to 70 in good health.

The chain links TRBV10-3 to TRBJ2-3; 7 bases line up with TRBD2. The germline V gene has CDR1 ENHRY and CDR2 SYGVKD. Unmatched junction bases numbered 4, after V lost 6 bases and J lost 1 base. The CDR3 consists of 14 residues. CDR3 loop: CAIRVGRGTDTQYF. The CDR3 bases are TGTGCCATCAGAGTTGGGAGGGGCACAGATACGCAGTATTTT.

This rearrangement joins TRBV4-2 to TRBJ2-4; TRBD1 matches 9 bases. The J call may not be correct, given that the DNA end is closer to TRBJ2-7. Germline CDR1 and CDR2: LGHNA and YNFKEQ. The CDR3 length is 16 residues. The DNA for the CDR3 is TGTGCCAGCAGCCACCTCGGACAGGGGACCTCCTACGAGCAGTACTTC. This translates into CASSHLGQGTSYEQYF.

About this clonotype itself: Relative to the germline gene, one junction end is altered; a read error may explain this. V and J are TRBV20-1 and TRBJ2-1, with TRBD2 matching over 12 bases. Germline V gene sequence: CDR1 DFQATT, CDR2 SNEGSKA (reference sequence). This CDR3 has 14 residues. For the CDR3, the DNA is TGCAATGCTAGCGGGGGGGCCCAATACAATGAGCAGTTCTTC. Amino acid sequence: CNASGGAQYNEQFF.

This chain connects TRBV20-1 to TRBJ2-5, with D possibly TRBD2 on 5 matching bases. The CDR3 totals 17 residues. From germline, CDR1 is DFQATT and CDR2 SNEGSKA (reference sequence). Trimming left V 2 bases short and J 6 bases short, with 25 bases between. The CDR3 loop is CSARLRGARGIIQTQYF. CDR3 in DNA: TGCAGTGCTAGACTCAGAGGCGCTCGGGGAATCATACAGACCCAGTACTTC.

The chain couples TRBV7-9 to TRBJ2-1; possibly TRBD2 for D (6 bases). V dropped 5 bases and J dropped 5 bases, with 22 bases sitting between them. Germline V gene sequence: CDR1 SEHNR, CDR2 FQNEAQ (reference sequence). CDR3 length: 17 amino acids. The CDR3 is CASSLRGGPWPHNEQFF. CDR3 nucleotide sequence: TGTGCCAGCAGCCTTAGGGGAGGACCATGGCCGCACAATGAGCAGTTCTTC.